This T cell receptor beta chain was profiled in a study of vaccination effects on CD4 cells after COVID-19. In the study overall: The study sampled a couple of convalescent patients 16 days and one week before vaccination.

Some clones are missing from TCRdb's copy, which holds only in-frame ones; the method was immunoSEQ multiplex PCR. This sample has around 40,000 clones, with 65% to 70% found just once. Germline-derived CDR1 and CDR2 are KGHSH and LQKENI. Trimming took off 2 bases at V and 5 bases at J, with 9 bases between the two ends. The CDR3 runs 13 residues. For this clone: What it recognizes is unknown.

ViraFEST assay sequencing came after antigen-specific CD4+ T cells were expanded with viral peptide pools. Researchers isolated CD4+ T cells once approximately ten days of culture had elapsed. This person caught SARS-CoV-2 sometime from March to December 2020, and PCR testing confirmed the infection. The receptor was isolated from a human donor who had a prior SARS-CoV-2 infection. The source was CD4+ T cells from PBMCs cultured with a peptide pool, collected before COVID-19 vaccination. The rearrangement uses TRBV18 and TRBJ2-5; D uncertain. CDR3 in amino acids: CASSPDFQETQYF. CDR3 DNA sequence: TGTGCCAGCTCACCAGATTTTCAGGAGACCCAGTACTTC.